These 28 T cell receptor beta chains originate from one sample sequenced in a study of PD-1 blockade in classical Hodgkin lymphoma. Following autologous stem cell transplantation, relapse occurred in every patient, and exposure to brentuximab vedotin varied. Sequencing was performed with immunoSEQ multiplex PCR; in TCRdb, only in-frame clones are kept and a portion is missing. The data hold approximately 41,000 clones, with around 87% observed a single time. Material: peripheral blood mononuclear cells (PBMCs), obtained before the second cycle of nivolumab. The receptors were sampled from a human donor with classical Hodgkin lymphoma.

The chain couples TRBV10-3 to TRBJ2-7, with D maybe TRBD2 (5 bases). This CDR3 is 13 amino acids long. Per the germline V gene, CDR1 is ENHRY and CDR2 is SYGVKD. V was trimmed by 6 bases and J by 2 bases, leaving 11 bases between them. DNA for the CDR3: TGTGCCATCAGACGGACGGGAACCTACGAGCAGTACTTC. Translated, it gives CAIRRTGTYEQYF.

The J gene is TRBJ1-1, the V gene TRBV27; maybe TRBD1 (5 bases). The CDR3 loop spans 12 amino acids. Per the germline V gene, CDR1 is MNHEY and CDR2 is SMNVEV (reference sequence). Trimming took off 3 bases at V and 8 bases at J, with 10 bases between the two ends. Written as DNA, the CDR3 is TGTGCCAGCAGTTTCCTCGGGACGGAAGCTTTCTTT. Protein sequence: CASSFLGTEAFF.

The chain carries TRBV4-1 and TRBJ2-1; TRBD1 agrees at 9 bases. The CDR3 totals 18 residues. J was trimmed by 0 bases and V by 4 bases; bases with no gene match: 10. CDR1 MGHRA and CDR2 YSYEKL come from the germline V gene. CDR3 protein: CASSPLGDRDSSYNEQFF. CDR3 nucleotide sequence: TGCGCCAGCAGCCCGTTGGGGGACAGGGACAGCTCCTACAATGAGCAGTTCTTC.

The rearrangement joins TRBV4-1 to TRBJ2-7; a weak D match, TRBD1 (6 bases). Germline V gene sequence: CDR1 MGHRA, CDR2 YSYEKL. V dropped 4 bases and J dropped 7 bases, with 14 bases sitting between them. The CDR3 spans 13 residues. CDR3 amino acids: CASSRERGREQYF. The DNA of the CDR3 is TGCGCCAGCAGCCGGGAGAGGGGGAGAGAGCAGTACTTC.

The V gene is TRBV15, the J gene TRBJ2-1, with D possibly being TRBD2 (5 bases). From germline, CDR1 is LNHNV and CDR2 YYDKDF (reference sequence). The CDR3 is 14 amino acids. V was cut by 0 bases and J by 9 bases, with 12 bases left in between. This CDR3 is CATSRDLVGGEQFF. CDR3 in DNA: TGTGCCACCAGCAGAGATCTTGTAGGAGGTGAGCAGTTCTTC.

This clone was detected once. This sequence joins TRBV25-1 and TRBJ2-7; D is unresolved. With 4 bases removed from V and 1 base from J, the gap between germline ends came to 5 bases. Germline V CDR1 and CDR2: MGHDK, SYGVNS. This CDR3 has 12 amino acids. For the CDR3, the DNA is TGTGCCAGCAGTGTGACTTCCTACGAGCAGTACTTC. Protein sequence: CASSVTSYEQYF.

V usage is TRBV29-1 and J usage is TRBJ2-1; no firm D call. Germline lookup yields CDR1 SQVTM and CDR2 ANQGSEA. V lost 0 bases, J lost 8 bases, and 17 bases lay in between. CDR3 size: 15 residues. CDR3: CSVEDPGPEYDEQFF. In nucleotides, the CDR3 is TGCAGCGTTGAAGATCCAGGACCCGAATACGATGAGCAGTTCTTC.

The J gene is TRBJ2-3, the V gene TRBV9; a weak D match, TRBD2 (5 bases). V was clipped by 0 bases and J by 0 bases, with 11 bases between them. Germline V gene data show CDR1 as SGDLS and CDR2 as YYNGEE. The CDR3 runs 16 residues. The CDR3 nucleotides read TGTGCCAGCAGCGTAGCGGGATACCCCAGCACAGATACGCAGTATTTT. Its protein product is CASSVAGYPSTDTQYF.

The sample holds a few counts of this clone. The gene calls are TRBV7-6 and TRBJ2-2; no clear D gene. The germline V gene has CDR1 SGHVS and CDR2 FNYEAQ. This CDR3 region has 17 residues. V was trimmed by 1 base and J by 7 bases, leaving 19 bases between them. The CDR3 sequence is CASSLESVWESVGELFF. Here the CDR3 DNA reads TGTGCCAGCAGCTTAGAGTCAGTCTGGGAAAGCGTCGGGGAGCTGTTTTTT.

This chain connects TRBV14 to TRBJ1-1; 10 bases agree with TRBD1. V lost 0 bases, J lost 0 bases, and 1 base stayed unmatched. Germline-derived CDR1 and CDR2 are SGHDN and FVKESK. The CDR3 covers 16 residues. The CDR3 loop reads CASSQEGQGMNTEAFF. The CDR3 DNA follows: TGTGCCAGCAGCCAAGAGGGACAGGGGATGAACACTGAAGCTTTCTTT.

In its sample, this clone was seen a few times. This chain connects TRBV19 to TRBJ1-6; 10 positions match TRBD1. The CDR3 covers 16 residues. Trimming took 5 bases from V and 6 from J; bases not matched to a gene: 7. Germline-derived CDR1 and CDR2 are LNHDA and SQIVND (reference sequence). As DNA, the CDR3 is TGTGCCAGTAGTTCCCTTGACAGGGGGCCTAATTCACCCCTCCACTTT. This encodes CASSSLDRGPNSPLHF.

This rearrangement joins TRBV7-2 to TRBJ2-5; D is possibly TRBD1 or TRBD2 (5 bases each). Trimming took 4 bases from V and 9 from J, leaving 9 bases between them. The CDR3 is 11 amino acids. CDR1 is SGHTA and CDR2 is FQGNSA in the germline V gene. CDR3 bases: TGTGCCAGCAGCTCCGGGGCCGCCCAGTACTTC. This gives the protein CASSSGAAQYF.

The chain employs TRBV7-6 and TRBJ2-2; 8 bases match TRBD1. The CDR3 totals 16 residues. Germline CDR1 and CDR2: SGHVS and FNYEAQ. With 2 bases clipped from V and 1 base from J, the junction kept 3 bases outside the gene matches. The CDR3 region has the DNA TGTGCCAGCAGCTTATTCGGGACAGGGAACACCGGGGAGCTGTTTTTT. Translated, it gives CASSLFGTGNTGELFF.

V is TRBV19 and J is TRBJ2-7, with 8 bases matching TRBD1. V trimming: 6 bases; J trimming: 0 bases; junction bases outside the gene matches: 4. This CDR3 comprises 14 residues. CDR1 is LNHDA and CDR2 is SQIVND in the germline V gene (reference sequence). The CDR3 region is CASRGQGSSYEQYF. CDR3 sequence (DNA): TGTGCCAGTAGAGGACAGGGCAGCTCCTACGAGCAGTACTTC.

V is TRBV6-5 and J is TRBJ1-1; TRBD1 aligns across 7 bases. The CDR3 totals 13 residues. Trimming cost V 6 bases and J 6 bases; bases outside gene matches: 7. The germline V gene encodes CDR1 MNHEY and CDR2 SVGAGI. The CDR3 sequence: CASRADRAAEAFF. The DNA for the CDR3 is TGTGCCAGCAGAGCTGACAGGGCCGCTGAAGCTTTCTTT.

The J gene is TRBJ2-7, the V gene TRBV5-4, with 7 bases fitting TRBD2. The CDR3 loop spans 15 amino acids. Germline CDR1 SGHNT, CDR2 YYREEE (reference sequence). The trim removed 0 bases at V and 2 bases at J, leaving 5 bases unmatched. CDR3 DNA sequence: TGTGCCAGCAGCTTGGGGGAGGGGTCCACCTACGAGCAGTACTTC. It yields the protein CASSLGEGSTYEQYF.

The gene calls are TRBV7-8 and TRBJ2-7; D ambiguous. V lost 1 base, J lost 2 bases, and 9 bases lay in between. The CDR3 runs 14 residues. Germline V gene data show CDR1 as SGHVS and CDR2 as FQNEAQ. The DNA for the CDR3 is TGTGCCAGCAGCTTAGTTGATGGGGCCTACGAGCAGTACTTC. Translation gives CASSLVDGAYEQYF. Together with reference TRBV7-8 and TRBJ2-7, the CDR3 gives the full variable domain: GAGVSQSPRYKVAKRGQDVALRCDPISGHVSLFWYQQALGQGPEFLTYFQNEAQLDKSGLPSDRFFAERPEGSVSTLKIQRTQQEDSAVYLCASSLVDGAYEQYFGPGTRLTVT.

The rearrangement uses TRBV11-2 and TRBJ1-3, with no clear D. Trimming cost V 1 base and J 0 bases, with 7 bases left between them. CDR1 and CDR2 from the germline V gene are SGHAT and FQNNGV. The CDR3 contains 15 residues. In nucleotides, the CDR3 is TGTGCCAGCAGCTTAGGGCGCATCTCTGGAAACACCATATATTTT. It translates to CASSLGRISGNTIYF.

The rearrangement joins TRBV13 to TRBJ2-1; 7 positions agree with TRBD2. The CDR3 contains 13 residues. V trimming: 8 bases; J trimming: 5 bases; junction bases outside the gene matches: 6. The germline gives CDR1 PRHDT, CDR2 FYEKMQ (reference sequence). CDR3 residues: CASRGDSHNEQFF. The CDR3 coding sequence is TGTGCCAGCCGGGGGGATTCACACAATGAGCAGTTCTTC.

V gene TRBV6-6 combines with J gene TRBJ1-2, with D possibly TRBD1 on 5 matching bases. Trimming removed 0 bases at V and 7 bases at J, with 12 bases between. Germline CDR1 reads MNHNY; CDR2 reads SVGAGI (reference sequence). The CDR3 runs to 14 residues. In nucleotides, the CDR3 is TGTGCCAGCAGTTACTCGGGAGGGGCCGGTGGCTACACCTTC. Residues: CASSYSGGAGGYTF.

V and J are TRBV4-1 and TRBJ1-1, with unresolved D. Germline lookup yields CDR1 MGHRA and CDR2 YSYEKL. V gave up 0 bases and J gave up 10 bases, with 15 bases separating them. CDR3 length: 14 residues. The CDR3 region is CASSQEQAAAVAFF. CDR3 in DNA: TGCGCCAGCAGCCAAGAACAAGCGGCCGCGGTAGCTTTCTTT.

This clone came up once. The J gene is TRBJ1-6, the V gene TRBV5-5, with D maybe TRBD1 (5 bases). The germline V and J ends were trimmed by 5 bases and 6 bases, with 12 bases remaining between them. Per germline, CDR1 SGHKS and CDR2 YYEKEE (reference sequence). The CDR3 is made up of 14 amino acids. CDR3 amino acids: CASSRQGFNSPLHF. CDR3 DNA: TGTGCCAGCAGTCGGCAGGGTTTTAATTCACCCCTCCACTTT.

The sample holds one count of this clone. This chain uses TRBV27 with TRBJ1-4; 9 positions match TRBD1. Trimming cost V 0 bases and J 8 bases; bases outside gene matches: 4. This CDR3 has 15 amino acids. Germline CDR1 reads MNHEY; CDR2 reads SMNVEV (reference sequence). The CDR3 region is CASSLSGQGKEKLFF. The CDR3, as DNA: TGTGCCAGCAGTTTATCTGGACAGGGGAAAGAAAAACTGTTTTTT.

The CDR3 spells CASRGLGGARYIQYF. The CDR3 nucleotides read TGTGCCAGCAGGGGTCTCGGGGGGGCTCGTTACATTCAGTACTTC. The rearrangement uses TRBV6-5 and TRBJ2-4; 8 bases match TRBD2. The CDR3 consists of 15 residues. The germline V gene has CDR1 MNHEY and CDR2 SVGAGI. With V trimmed by 6 bases and J by 8 bases, 12 bases remained unmatched.

This clone was found once. The chain uses TRBV28 and TRBJ2-7, with a tentative D call TRBD1 (8 bases). The CDR3 spans 16 residues. Germline-derived CDR1 and CDR2 are MDHEN and SYDVKM. The V and J ends lost 4 bases and 3 bases respectively, with 19 bases between them. CDR3 nucleotide sequence: TGTGCCAGCAGTTCGCGGGGCACAGGGGGGGTCTACGAGCAGTACTTC. Amino acids: CASSSRGTGGVYEQYF.

V usage is TRBV27 and J usage is TRBJ2-1, with 10 bases that match TRBD1. The CDR3 length is 15 residues. Germline CDR1 MNHEY, CDR2 SMNVEV (reference sequence). Trimming cost V 5 bases and J 6 bases; bases outside gene matches: 7. The DNA of the CDR3 is TGTGCCAGCAGTCTCGGGACAGGGGTCTCCAATGAGCAGTTCTTC. It codes for CASSLGTGVSNEQFF.

The CDR3 protein is CASSDGTSNEQFF. DNA of the CDR3: TGTGCCAGCAGTGACGGGACTAGCAACGAGCAGTTCTTC. The chain employs TRBV6-4 and TRBJ2-1; 9 bases are shared with TRBD2. Germline-derived CDR1 and CDR2 are MRHNA and SNTAGT. This CDR3 spans 13 amino acids. The V and J ends lost 2 bases and 10 bases, in that order; junction bases with no gene match: 3.

This clone was seen once. The chain joins TRBV28 to TRBJ1-6; D remains ambiguous. This CDR3 is built from 11 residues. Trimming took off 6 bases at V and 7 bases at J, with 4 bases between the two ends. In germline, CDR1 is MDHEN, CDR2 SYDVKM. CDR3 amino acids: CASSPNSPLHF. CDR3 DNA: TGTGCCAGCAGCCCAAATTCACCCCTCCACTTT.